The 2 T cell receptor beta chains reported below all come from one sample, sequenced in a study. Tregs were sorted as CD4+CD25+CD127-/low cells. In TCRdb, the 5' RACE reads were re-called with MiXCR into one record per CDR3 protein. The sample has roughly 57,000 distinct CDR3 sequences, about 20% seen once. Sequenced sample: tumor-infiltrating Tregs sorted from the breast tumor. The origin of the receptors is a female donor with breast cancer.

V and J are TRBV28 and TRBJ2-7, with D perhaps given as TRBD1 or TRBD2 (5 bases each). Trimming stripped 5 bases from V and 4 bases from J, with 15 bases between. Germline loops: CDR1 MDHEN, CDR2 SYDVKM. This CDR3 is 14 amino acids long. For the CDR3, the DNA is TGTGCCAGCAGTCCCCCGGGACCGGAATACGAGCAGTACTTC. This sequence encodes CASSPPGPEYEQYF.

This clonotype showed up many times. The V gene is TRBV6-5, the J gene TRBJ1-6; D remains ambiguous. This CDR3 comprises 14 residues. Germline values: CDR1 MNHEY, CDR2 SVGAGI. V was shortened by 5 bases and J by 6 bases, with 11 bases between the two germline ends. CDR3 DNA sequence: TGTGCCAGCAGTCCCGGGAGCCTTAATTCACCCCTCCACTTT. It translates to CASSPGSLNSPLHF.